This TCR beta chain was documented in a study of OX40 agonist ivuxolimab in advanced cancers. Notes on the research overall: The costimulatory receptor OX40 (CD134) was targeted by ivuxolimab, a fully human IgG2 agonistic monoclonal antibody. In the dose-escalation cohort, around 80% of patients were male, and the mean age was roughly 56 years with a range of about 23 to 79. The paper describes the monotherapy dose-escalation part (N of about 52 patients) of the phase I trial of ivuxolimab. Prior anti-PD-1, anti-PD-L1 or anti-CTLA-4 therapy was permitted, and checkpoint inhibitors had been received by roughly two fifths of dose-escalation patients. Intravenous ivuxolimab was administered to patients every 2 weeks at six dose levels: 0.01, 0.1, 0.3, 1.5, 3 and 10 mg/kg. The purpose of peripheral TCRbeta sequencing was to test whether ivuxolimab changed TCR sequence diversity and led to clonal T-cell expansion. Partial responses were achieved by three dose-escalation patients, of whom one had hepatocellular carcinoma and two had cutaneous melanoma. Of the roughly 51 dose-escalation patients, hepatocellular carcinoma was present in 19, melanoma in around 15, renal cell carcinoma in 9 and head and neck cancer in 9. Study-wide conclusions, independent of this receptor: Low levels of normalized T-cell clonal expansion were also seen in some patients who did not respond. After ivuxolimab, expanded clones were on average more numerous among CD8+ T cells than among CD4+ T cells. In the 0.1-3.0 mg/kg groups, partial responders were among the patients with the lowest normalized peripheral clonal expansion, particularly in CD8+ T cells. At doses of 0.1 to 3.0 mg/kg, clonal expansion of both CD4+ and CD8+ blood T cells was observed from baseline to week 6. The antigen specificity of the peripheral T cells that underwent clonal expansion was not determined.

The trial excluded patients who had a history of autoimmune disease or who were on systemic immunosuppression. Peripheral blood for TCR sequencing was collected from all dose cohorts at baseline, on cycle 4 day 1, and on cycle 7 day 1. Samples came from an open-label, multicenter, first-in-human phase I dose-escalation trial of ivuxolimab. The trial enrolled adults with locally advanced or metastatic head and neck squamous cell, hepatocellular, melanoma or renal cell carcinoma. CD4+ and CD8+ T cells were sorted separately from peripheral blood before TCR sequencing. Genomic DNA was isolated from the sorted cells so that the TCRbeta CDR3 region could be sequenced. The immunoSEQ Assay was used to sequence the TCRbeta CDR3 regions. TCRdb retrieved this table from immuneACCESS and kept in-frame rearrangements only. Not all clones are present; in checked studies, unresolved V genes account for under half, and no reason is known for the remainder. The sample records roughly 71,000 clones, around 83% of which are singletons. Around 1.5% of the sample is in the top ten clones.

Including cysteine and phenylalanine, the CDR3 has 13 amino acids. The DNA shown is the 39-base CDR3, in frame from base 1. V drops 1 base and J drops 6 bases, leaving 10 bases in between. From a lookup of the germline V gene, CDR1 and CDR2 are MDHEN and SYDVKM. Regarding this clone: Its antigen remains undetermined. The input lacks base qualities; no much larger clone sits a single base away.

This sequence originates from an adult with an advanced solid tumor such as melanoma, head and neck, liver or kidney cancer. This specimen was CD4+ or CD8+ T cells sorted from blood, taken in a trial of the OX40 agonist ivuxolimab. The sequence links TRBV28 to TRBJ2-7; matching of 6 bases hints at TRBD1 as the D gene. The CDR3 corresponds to CASSLFIGGEQYF. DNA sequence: TGTGCCAGCAGTTTATTCATAGGGGGCGAGCAGTACTTC.